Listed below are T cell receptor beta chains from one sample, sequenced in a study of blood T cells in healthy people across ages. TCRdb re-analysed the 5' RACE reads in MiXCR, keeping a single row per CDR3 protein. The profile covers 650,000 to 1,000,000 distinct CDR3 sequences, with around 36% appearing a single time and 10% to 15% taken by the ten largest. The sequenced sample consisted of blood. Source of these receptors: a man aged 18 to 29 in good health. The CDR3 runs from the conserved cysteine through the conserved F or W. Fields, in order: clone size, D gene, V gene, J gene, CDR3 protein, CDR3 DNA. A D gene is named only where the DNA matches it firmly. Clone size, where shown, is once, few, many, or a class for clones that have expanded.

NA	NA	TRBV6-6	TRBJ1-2	CASRVIANYGYTF	TGTGCCAGCAGAGTAATCGCTAACTATGGCTACACCTTC
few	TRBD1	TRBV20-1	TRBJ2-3	CRGTDTDTQYF	TGCAGGGGGACAGACACAGATACGCAGTATTTT
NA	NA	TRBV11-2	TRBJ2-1	CASMRNRARFEGEQFF	TGTGCCAGCATGAGGAACAGGGCTCGATTCGAGGGTGAGCAGTTCTTC
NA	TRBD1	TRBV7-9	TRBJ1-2	CASSTAGQGVSGYTF	TGTGCCAGCAGCACCGCGGGACAGGGGGTTTCTGGCTACACCTTC
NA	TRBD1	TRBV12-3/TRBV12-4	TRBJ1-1	CASSSLLGQGTTEAFF	TGTGCCAGCAGTTCCCTCCTTGGACAGGGTACCACTGAAGCTTTCTTT
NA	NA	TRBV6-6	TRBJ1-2	CASSSTGTPGGYTF	TGTGCCAGCAGTTCGACGGGAACCCCCGGTGGCTACACCTTC
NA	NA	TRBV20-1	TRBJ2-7	CSARAASVLDNEQYF	TGCAGTGCTAGAGCGGCTAGCGTCTTGGACAATGAGCAGTACTTC
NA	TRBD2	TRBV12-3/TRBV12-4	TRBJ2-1	CASSQNGGSNEQFF	TGTGCCAGCAGTCAAAACGGGGGGAGCAATGAGCAGTTCTTC
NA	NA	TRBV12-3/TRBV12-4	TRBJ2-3	CASSSGQLSSADTQYF	TGTGCCAGCAGTTCTGGACAGCTATCAAGCGCAGATACGCAGTATTTT
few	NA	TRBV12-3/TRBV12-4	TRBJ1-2	CASTGQGDSDGYTF	TGTGCCAGCACCGGGCAGGGTGACTCTGATGGCTACACCTTC
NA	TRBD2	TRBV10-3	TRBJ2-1	CAISDSSGRVRFF	TGTGCCATCAGTGACTCTAGCGGGAGGGTCCGGTTCTTC
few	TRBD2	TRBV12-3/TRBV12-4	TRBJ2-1	CASSAGLAGLGNEQFF	TGTGCCAGCAGTGCGGGACTAGCGGGGTTGGGCAATGAGCAGTTCTTC
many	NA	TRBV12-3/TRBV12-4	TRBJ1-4	CASSLRGTEKLFF	TGTGCCAGCAGTCTCCGGGGGACCGAGAAACTGTTTTTT
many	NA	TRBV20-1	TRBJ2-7	CSASTTGTSVEQYF	TGCAGTGCCTCCACGACAGGGACTTCGGTGGAGCAGTACTTC
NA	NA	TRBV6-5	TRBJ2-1	CASSYGRQAYNEQFF	TGTGCCAGCAGTTATGGACGTCAAGCCTACAATGAGCAGTTCTTC
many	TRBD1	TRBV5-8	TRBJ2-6	CASSHPGQLISGANVLTF	TGTGCCAGCAGCCATCCGGGACAGCTAATCTCTGGGGCCAACGTCCTGACTTTC
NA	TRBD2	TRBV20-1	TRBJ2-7	CSANSGGGEQYF	TGCAGTGCTAATAGCGGGGGGGGCGAGCAGTACTTC
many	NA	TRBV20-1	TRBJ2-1	CSARSLYNEQFF	TGCAGTGCTAGAAGCTTATACAATGAGCAGTTCTTC
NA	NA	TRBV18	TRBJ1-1	CASSQWHFDTEAFF	TGTGCCAGCTCACAGTGGCATTTTGACACTGAAGCTTTCTTT
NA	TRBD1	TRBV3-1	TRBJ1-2	CASSQGTGGFGYTF	TGTGCCAGCAGCCAGGGGACAGGGGGCTTTGGCTACACCTTC
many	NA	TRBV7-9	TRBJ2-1	CASSLVHNEQFF	TGTGCCAGCAGCTTAGTCCACAATGAGCAGTTCTTC
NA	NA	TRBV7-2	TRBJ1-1	CASSPLGRRSDTEAFF	TGTGCCAGCAGTCCCCTTGGACGGCGTTCGGACACTGAAGCTTTCTTT
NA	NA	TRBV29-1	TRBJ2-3	CSVEGLGLGADTQYF	TGCAGCGTTGAGGGGCTTGGGCTGGGCGCAGATACGCAGTATTTT
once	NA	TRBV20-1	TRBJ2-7	CSAVQGTDEQYF	TGCAGTGCTGTCCAGGGTACGGACGAGCAGTACTTC
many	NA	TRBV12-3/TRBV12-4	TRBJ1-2	CASSRDRTNYGYTF	TGTGCCAGCAGTCGCGACAGGACCAACTATGGCTACACCTTC
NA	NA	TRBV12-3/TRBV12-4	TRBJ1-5	CASRMTGPPYQPQHF	TGTGCCAGCAGAATGACCGGGCCTCCTTATCAGCCCCAGCATTTT
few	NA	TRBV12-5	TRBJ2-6	CASGLVRESHLSGANVLTF	TGTGCTAGTGGTTTGGTCCGGGAAAGCCACCTCTCTGGGGCCAACGTCCTGACTTTC
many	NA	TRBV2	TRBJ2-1	CASNRAIGSPHEQFF	TGTGCCAGCAACCGGGCGATCGGCAGTCCCCATGAGCAGTTCTTC
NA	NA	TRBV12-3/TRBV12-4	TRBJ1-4	CASSFFQSNEKLFF	TGTGCCAGCAGTTTTTTCCAGTCTAATGAAAAACTGTTTTTT
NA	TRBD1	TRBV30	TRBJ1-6	CAWSADRGNSPLHF	TGTGCCTGGAGTGCGGACAGGGGTAATTCACCCCTCCACTTT
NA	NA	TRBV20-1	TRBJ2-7	CSAIEIASYEQYF	TGCAGTGCTATCGAAATTGCCTCCTACGAGCAGTACTTC
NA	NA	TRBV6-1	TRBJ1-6	CASSDLFSGFNSPLHF	TGTGCCAGCAGTGACCTGTTCAGTGGCTTTAATTCACCCCTCCACTTT
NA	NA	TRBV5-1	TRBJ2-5	CASSLAVGWENEQYF	TGCGCCAGCAGCTTGGCGGTGGGGTGGGAGAATGAGCAGTACTTC
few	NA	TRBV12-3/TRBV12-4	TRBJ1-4	CASSLRVGSSNEKLFF	TGTGCCAGCAGTTTACGGGTTGGCAGCTCTAATGAAAAACTGTTTTTT
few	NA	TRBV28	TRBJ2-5	CASSLQGRRQETQYF	TGTGCCAGCAGTCTGCAGGGAAGACGCCAAGAGACCCAGTACTTC
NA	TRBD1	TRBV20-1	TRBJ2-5	CSARGDREETQYF	TGCAGTGCTAGGGGTGACAGGGAAGAGACCCAGTACTTC
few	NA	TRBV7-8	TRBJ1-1	CASSLGVGRRNTEAFF	TGTGCCAGCAGCTTAGGGGTCGGGCGGCGGAACACTGAAGCTTTCTTT
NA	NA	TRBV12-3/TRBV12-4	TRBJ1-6	CASSGGNSPLHF	TGTGCCAGCAGTGGAGGAAATTCACCCCTCCACTTT
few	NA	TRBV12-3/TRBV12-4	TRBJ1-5	CASRKAVNQPQHF	TGTGCCAGCAGAAAGGCCGTTAATCAGCCCCAGCATTTT
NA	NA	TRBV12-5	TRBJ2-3	CASGLFPPKASRTDTQYF	TGTGCTAGTGGTTTGTTCCCTCCAAAAGCTTCTCGCACAGATACGCAGTATTTT
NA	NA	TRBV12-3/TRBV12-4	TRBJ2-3	CASSLGAAYSTDAQYF	TGTGCCAGCAGTTTAGGGGCAGCGTATAGCACAGATGCGCAGTATTTT
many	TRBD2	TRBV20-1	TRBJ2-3	CSTNPLAGIADTQYF	TGCAGCACAAACCCACTAGCGGGGATCGCAGATACGCAGTATTTT
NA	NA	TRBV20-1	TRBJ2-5	CSARDRQGEPNEQYF	TGCAGTGCTAGAGATAGGCAGGGTGAACCCAATGAGCAGTACTTC